Each of the 29 T cell receptor beta chains below was sequenced from the same sample in a study of blood T cell repertoires in COVID-19. Profiling relied on immunoSEQ multiplex PCR, and the TCRdb table lists in-frame clones only, not all of them. The sample contains about 250,000 clones, over 80% of which appear only once. Sequenced: PBMCs or T cells enriched from blood (not recorded which). The receptors shown here come from a woman between 35 and 50 years old who had been exposed to COVID-19.

The chain joins TRBV4-2 to TRBJ2-2; D is perhaps TRBD2 (5 bases). V was trimmed by 6 bases and J by 6 bases, leaving 17 bases between them. Germline V lookup: CDR1 LGHNA, CDR2 YNFKEQ. The CDR3 runs 15 residues. As DNA, the CDR3 is TGTGCCAGCAGAGGTTCGACGGTGGAGGCCGGGGAGCTGTTTTTT. Its translation: CASRGSTVEAGELFF.

This chain uses TRBV4-3 with TRBJ1-4; D is possibly TRBD1 (5 bases). The germline V gene has CDR1 LGHNA and CDR2 YSLEER. Trimming left V 4 bases short and J 8 bases short, with 17 bases between. There are 15 residues in the CDR3. The CDR3 is CASSRGPGEDEKLFF. The DNA for the CDR3 is TGCGCCAGCAGCCGTGGACCGGGGGAAGACGAAAAACTGTTTTTT.

V usage is TRBV7-6 and J usage is TRBJ1-6; D may be TRBD1 (6 bases). The CDR3 loop spans 16 amino acids. The ends were cut back, 2 bases at V and 4 bases at J, with 12 bases in the middle. Per the germline V gene, CDR1 is SGHVS and CDR2 is FNYEAQ. CDR3 sequence: CASSLRDTNYNSPLHF. The CDR3 DNA reads as TGTGCCAGCAGCTTAAGGGACACAAATTATAATTCACCCCTCCACTTT.

V gene TRBV6-5 combines with J gene TRBJ1-2; no clear D. V was pared by 0 bases and J by 3 bases, with 8 bases between. Looked up from germline, CDR1 is MNHEY and CDR2 is SVGAGI. This CDR3 has 14 amino acids. The CDR3 spells CASSYSRRHYGYTF. DNA of the CDR3: TGTGCCAGCAGTTACTCGAGGCGGCACTATGGCTACACCTTC.

The chain joins TRBV10-3 to TRBJ2-3; 9 bases align to TRBD2. There are 14 residues in the CDR3. Germline V CDR1 and CDR2: ENHRY, SYGVKD. V lost 11 bases to trimming and J lost 2 bases; unmatched junction nucleotides: 8. The CDR3 DNA sequence: TGTGCCCCCAGACTAGCGGCCCCCACAGATACGCAGTATTTT. Translated, it gives CAPRLAAPTDTQYF.

The chain employs TRBV5-4 and TRBJ2-2, with 7 bases identical to TRBD2. The CDR3 covers 14 residues. V lost 6 bases and J lost 7; bases outside the gene matches: 9. Per the germline V gene, CDR1 is SGHNT and CDR2 is YYREEE (reference sequence). The DNA for the CDR3 is TGTGCCAGCACCCAAAGCCTAGCGGACGGGGAGCTGTTTTTT. It specifies CASTQSLADGELFF.

The J gene is TRBJ1-1, the V gene TRBV28, with a tentative D call TRBD1 (5 bases). This CDR3 region has 13 residues. Germline assignment: CDR1 MDHEN and CDR2 SYDVKM. V dropped 6 bases and J dropped 7 bases, with 15 bases sitting between them. The CDR3 DNA follows: TGTGCCAGCAGAGCCCGGGGGGACGGTGAAGCTTTCTTT. Protein: CASRARGDGEAFF.

About this clone: No conserved phenylalanine or tryptophan is present at the end of the CDR3, so a read error is the likely explanation. The DNA is omitted, as the CDR3 cannot be located on it reliably, and the CDR3 follows TCRdb's listing. The chain carries TRBV10-3 and TRBJ1-1. The CDR3 is 11 amino acids long, termini counted. CDR1 ENHRY and CDR2 SYGVKD come from the germline V gene. Here the CDR3 reads CAIMRWLISLC.

This chain uses TRBV4-3 with TRBJ1-1, with D uncertain. This CDR3 comprises 14 residues. The germline V gene has CDR1 LGHNA and CDR2 YSLEER. The V end lost 4 bases, the J end lost 4 bases, and 13 bases lay between the germline ends. CDR3: CASSRSRRVTEAFF. Here the CDR3 DNA reads TGCGCCAGCAGCCGATCACGTCGGGTCACTGAAGCTTTCTTT.

This clone was seen a few times. J is TRBJ1-6 and V is TRBV19; no clear D gene. This CDR3 spans 15 amino acids. In germline, CDR1 is LNHDA, CDR2 SQIVND (reference sequence). The V end lost 4 bases, the J end lost 7 bases, and 14 bases lay between the germline ends. The CDR3 is CASSKRELGNSPLHF. The CDR3 DNA sequence: TGTGCCAGTAGTAAGCGAGAACTCGGGAATTCACCCCTCCACTTT.

This clone was counted once. V is TRBV7-2 and J is TRBJ1-4; 8 positions agree with TRBD1. Trimming at V came to 1 base and at J to 7 bases, leaving 11 bases not matched to a gene. Germline CDR1 is SGHTA and CDR2 is FQGNSA. This CDR3 is 17 amino acids long. DNA for the CDR3: TGTGCCAGCAGCTTAGATCGGGTCGGGACAGGACGTGAAAAACTGTTTTTT. It encodes CASSLDRVGTGREKLFF. Based on the CDR3 plus reference TRBV7-2 and TRBJ1-4, the full variable domain is GAGVSQSPSNKVTEKGKDVELRCDPISGHTALYWYRQSLGQGLEFLIYFQGNSAPDKSGLPSDRFSAERTGGSVSTLTIQRTQQEDSAVYLCASSLDRVGTGREKLFFGSGTQLSVL.

The rearrangement joins TRBV14 to TRBJ1-6, with 8 positions matching TRBD1. J lost 9 bases, V lost 5 bases, and 3 bases had no gene match. The germline V gene encodes CDR1 SGHDN and CDR2 FVKESK. CDR3 length equals 13 residues. The CDR3 DNA is TGTGCCAGCAGCGCAGACAGGGGTTCACCCCTCCACTTT. Its translation is CASSADRGSPLHF.

This sequence joins TRBV28 and TRBJ2-1; 10 positions agree with TRBD2. Germline loops: CDR1 MDHEN, CDR2 SYDVKM. CDR3 length equals 18 residues. Trimming cost V 7 bases and J 4 bases; bases outside gene matches: 16. DNA of the CDR3: TGTGCCAGCACCTGGACTAGCGGTTACAGATACCATTACAATGAGCAGTTCTTC. It translates to CASTWTSGYRYHYNEQFF.

This chain joins TRBV5-6 and TRBJ2-5; the D gene is possibly TRBD1 (7 bases). CDR1 and CDR2 (germline): SGHDT, YYEEEE. The ends were cut back, 5 bases at V and 5 bases at J, with 31 bases in the middle. CDR3 size: 19 residues. For the CDR3, the DNA is TGTGCCAGCAGGGGGACAGTGTCGGGTGTCCTACGGGAGTCGGAGACCCAGTACTTC. Residues: CASRGTVSGVLRESETQYF.

The chain recombines TRBV3-1 (or the pseudogene TRBV3-2) with TRBJ2-7, with 8 bases aligning to TRBD2. In germline, CDR1 is LGHDT, CDR2 YNNKEL (reference sequence). The CDR3 consists of 15 residues. J lost 5 bases, V lost 3 bases, and 9 bases had no gene match. The DNA of the CDR3 is TGTGCCAGCAGCCAGTATAGCGGGGCTGACAACGAGCAGTACTTC. Amino acids: CASSQYSGADNEQYF.

V usage is TRBV9 and J usage is TRBJ1-4, with 9 bases fitting TRBD1. Germline values: CDR1 SGDLS, CDR2 YYNGEE. The CDR3 has 15 residues. With V trimmed by 3 bases and J by 4 bases, 4 bases remained unmatched. CDR3 nucleotide sequence: TGTGCCAGCAGCGCTGACAGGGGGGTTAATGAAAAACTGTTTTTT. Protein product: CASSADRGVNEKLFF.

This chain joins TRBV28 and TRBJ2-1; 9 bases map to TRBD2. V was clipped by 2 bases and J by 6 bases; unmatched bases: 5. CDR1 and CDR2 (germline): MDHEN, SYDVKM. The CDR3 spans 15 residues. The CDR3 nucleotides read TGTGCCAGCAGTTTAGCGGGAGGGCCTATCAATGAGCAGTTCTTC. This encodes CASSLAGGPINEQFF.

The chain combines TRBV28 with TRBJ1-4, with D hard to call. The V end was cut by 0 bases, the J end by 2 bases, with 4 bases between. Germline V gene data show CDR1 as MDHEN and CDR2 as SYDVKM. This CDR3 region has 14 residues. The CDR3: CASSLWQTNEKLFF. The CDR3 bases are TGTGCCAGCAGTTTATGGCAGACTAATGAAAAACTGTTTTTT. The whole variable domain, filled in from reference TRBV28 and TRBJ1-4, reads DVKVTQSSRYLVKRTGEKVFLECVQDMDHENMFWYRQDPGLGLRLIYFSYDVKMKEKGDIPEGYSVSREKKERFSLILESASTNQTSMYLCASSLWQTNEKLFFGSGTQLSVL.

This clone was detected only a few times. This chain connects TRBV9 to TRBJ2-1; TRBD2 might be the D (5 bases). Trimming stripped 4 bases from V and 0 bases from J, with 5 bases between. The length of the CDR3 is 13 residues. Germline CDR1 is SGDLS and CDR2 is YYNGEE. CDR3 sequence: CASSTSSYNEQFF. DNA of the CDR3: TGTGCCAGCAGCACTAGCTCCTACAATGAGCAGTTCTTC.

The chain carries TRBV6-1 and TRBJ1-4, with no clear D. The germline V and J ends were trimmed by 0 bases and 5 bases, with 10 bases remaining between them. The germline V gene encodes CDR1 MNHNS and CDR2 SASEGT. This CDR3 has 15 amino acids. As DNA, the CDR3 is TGTGCCAGCAGTGAAGCTGGTTCGGGAAATGAAAAACTGTTTTTT. This translates into CASSEAGSGNEKLFF.

The chain carries TRBV25-1 and TRBJ1-6; 8 bases are a match to TRBD1. V lost 4 bases, J lost 10 bases, and 6 bases stayed unmatched. CDR1 MGHDK and CDR2 SYGVNS come from the germline V gene. The CDR3 length is 14 residues. DNA for the CDR3: TGTGCCAGCAGTGGACAGGGGCCCTCCTCACCCCTCCACTTT. Protein: CASSGQGPSSPLHF. Together with reference TRBV25-1 and TRBJ1-6, the CDR3 gives the full variable domain: EADIYQTPRYLVIGTGKKITLECSQTMGHDKMYWYQQDPGMELHLIHYSYGVNSTEKGDLSSESTVSRIRTEHFPLTLESARPSHTSQYLCASSGQGPSSPLHFGNGTRLTVT.

This chain uses TRBV9 with TRBJ2-5, with D perhaps TRBD2 (6 bases). This CDR3 spans 13 amino acids. V was clipped by 2 bases and J by 4 bases, with 9 bases between them. Germline CDR1 reads SGDLS; CDR2 reads YYNGEE. The CDR3 region is CASSVGGGETQYF. CDR3 bases: TGTGCCAGCAGCGTGGGGGGAGGAGAGACCCAGTACTTC.

Regarding this clone: The junction does not match germline at one end; this may be a read error. The genes are TRBV5-1 and TRBJ2-5; TRBD2 agrees at 12 bases. The CDR3 spans 15 residues. Germline V gene sequence: CDR1 SGHRS, CDR2 YFSETQ. In nucleotides, the CDR3 is TGTGCCAGCAGCTTGGCTAGCGGGAGGGGAGAGACCCAGTACTTC. It codes for CASSLASGRGETQYF. Full variable domain (missing parts from reference TRBV5-1 and TRBJ2-5): KAGVTQTPRYLIKTRGQQVTLSCSPISGHRSVSWYQQTPGQGLQFLFEYFSETQRNKGNFPGRFSGRQFSNSRSEMNVSTLELGDSALYLCASSLASGRGETQYFGPGTRLLVL.

The CDR3 nucleotides read TGTGCCAGCAGCTCCGGGACTAGCGGGGGCTCCAACACCGGGGAGCTGTTTTTT. Translated, it gives CASSSGTSGGSNTGELFF. The gene calls are TRBV3-1 (or the pseudogene TRBV3-2) and TRBJ2-2; 14 bases line up with TRBD2. V was pared by 5 bases and J by 2 bases, with 7 bases of the junction left unmatched. This CDR3 region has 18 residues. Germline values: CDR1 LGHDT, CDR2 YNNKEL (reference sequence).

The genes are TRBV30 and TRBJ2-1, with TRBD1 matching over 10 bases. CDR3 length equals 15 residues. With 3 bases clipped from V and 8 bases from J, the junction kept 10 bases outside the gene matches. Germline CDR1 is GTSNPN and CDR2 is SVGIG (reference sequence). The CDR3 nucleotides are TGTGCCTGGAGAAAACGGGACAGGGGTATGGATGAGCAGTTCTTC. It encodes CAWRKRDRGMDEQFF.

The chain employs TRBV19 and TRBJ1-4, with D unclear. The CDR3 is made up of 11 amino acids. Germline-derived CDR1 and CDR2 are LNHDA and SQIVND (reference sequence). Trimming cost V 4 bases and J 15 bases, with 12 bases left between them. This chain's CDR3 is CASSNPGSLFF. The CDR3 DNA reads as TGTGCCAGTAGTAACCCCGGGTCCTTGTTTTTT.

The chain couples TRBV6-4 to TRBJ2-1; 13 bases are a match to TRBD2. The CDR3 has 14 amino acids. In germline, CDR1 is MRHNA, CDR2 SNTAGT. With V trimmed by 6 bases and J by 6 bases, 2 bases remained unmatched. The CDR3 sequence: CASSTSGGANEQFF. CDR3 DNA: TGTGCCAGCAGCACTAGCGGGGGGGCCAATGAGCAGTTCTTC.

Details on this clone: An end of the junction differs from the germline gene, which may be a read error. The V and J genes are TRBV5-1 and TRBJ1-4; 7 bases line up with TRBD1. Germline V gives CDR1 SGHRS, CDR2 YFSETQ. This CDR3 is 15 amino acids long. The CDR3 loop reads CASSPTGSTNEKLFF. The CDR3 DNA sequence: TGTGCCAGCAGCCCGACAGGGTCAACTAATGAAAAACTGTTTTTT.

There are a few counts of this clone. The chain has TRBV30 and TRBJ1-2; D is undetermined. The CDR3 is 14 residues long. V lost 3 bases, J lost 2 bases, and 13 bases lay in between. Germline values: CDR1 GTSNPN, CDR2 SVGIG (reference sequence). CDR3 nucleotide sequence: TGTGCCTGGAGCCGACTCGGAGGAAACTATGGCTACACCTTC. Its translation: CAWSRLGGNYGYTF.